The source of this T cell receptor (beta chain) is a study of T cell changes during pregnancy in multiple sclerosis. CDR1 is SGHDT, CDR2 YYEEEE, per germline. Trimming took 1 base from V and 5 from J; bases not matched to a gene: 5. The CDR3 loop spans 15 amino acids. Using immunoSEQ multiplex PCR, the repertoire was profiled, and TCRdb retains in-frame clones only, with some absent. The sample holds about 29,000 clones, 75% to 95% seen once. This sample comprised CD8+ T cells from peripheral blood mononuclear cells, obtained before pregnancy. The chain has TRBV5-6 and TRBJ1-5, with TRBD1 identical over 8 bases. The sequence came from a female donor with multiple sclerosis, enrolled in a pregnancy study. For the CDR3, the DNA is TGTGCCAGCAGCTTGTGGACAGGGCCTTATCAGCCCCAGCATTTT. This codes for CASSLWTGPYQPQHF.